The 3 T cell receptor beta chains given below trace back to one sample, sequenced in a study of shared clonotypes between healthy human individuals. Here immunoSEQ multiplex PCR was the method, and the copy in TCRdb shows in-frame clones only, minus some. The sample carries 1.5 million to 2.5 million clones, about 95% recorded once. Positively selected for CCR7, the CD45RO-negative cells used as naive CD8 cells excluded terminally differentiated effector memory CD45RA+ cells. The sample taken for sequencing was naive CD8+ T cells sorted from blood. Receptors originate from a man younger than 35 in good health.

This clone has just one count. The V call is TRBV6-5, the J call TRBJ1-2; D is perhaps TRBD1 (5 bases). This CDR3 spans 14 amino acids. The V end was cut by 3 bases, the J end by 4 bases, with 12 bases between. Germline assignment: CDR1 MNHEY and CDR2 SVGAGI. CDR3 loop: CASSYGGSVYGYTF. CDR3 in DNA: TGTGCCAGCAGTTATGGGGGGTCGGTCTATGGCTACACCTTC.

This chain uses TRBV29-1 with TRBJ2-7, with TRBD1 matching over 10 bases. The V and J ends lost 5 bases and 3 bases, in that order; junction bases with no gene match: 10. This CDR3 contains 15 residues. Germline V CDR1 and CDR2: SQVTM, ANQGSEA. The CDR3 coding sequence is TGCAGCGTTAGGCCGACAGGGGGCGATTTCTACGAGCAGTACTTC. This encodes CSVRPTGGDFYEQYF.

This clone was seen only once. The junction differs from germline at one of its ends, possibly a read error. The DNA for the CDR3 is TGTGCCAGCAGGGAATCGGGACAGGGACACTACGAGCAGTACTTC. Protein sequence: CASRESGQGHYEQYF. V is TRBV25-1 and J is TRBJ2-7; the match to TRBD1 covers 9 bases. The CDR3 covers 15 residues. In germline, CDR1 is MGHDK, CDR2 SYGVNS.